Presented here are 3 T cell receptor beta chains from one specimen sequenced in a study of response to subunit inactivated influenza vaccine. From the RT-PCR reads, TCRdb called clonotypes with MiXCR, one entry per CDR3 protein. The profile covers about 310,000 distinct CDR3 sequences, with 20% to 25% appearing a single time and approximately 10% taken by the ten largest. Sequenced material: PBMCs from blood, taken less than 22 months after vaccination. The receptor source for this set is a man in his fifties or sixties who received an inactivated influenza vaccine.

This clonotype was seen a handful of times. The CDR3 loop reads CASSWMGGMSNQPQHF. The CDR3 bases are TGTGCCAGCAGCTGGATGGGGGGCATGAGCAATCAGCCCCAGCATTTT. The V gene is TRBV7-2, the J gene TRBJ1-5, with a weak D call TRBD1 (6 bases). Looked up from germline, CDR1 is SGHTA and CDR2 is FQGNSA. Trimming pared 4 bases from V and 1 base from J, leaving 14 bases between. This CDR3 has 16 residues.

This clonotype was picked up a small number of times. CDR3 in amino acids: CASSEFGAGSYGYTF. CDR3 coding DNA: TGTGCCAGCAGTGAATTTGGGGCGGGGAGCTATGGCTACACCTTC. The chain employs TRBV6-1 and TRBJ1-2, with D possibly being TRBD1 (5 bases). V dropped 2 bases and J dropped 4 bases, with 14 bases sitting between them. The CDR3 covers 15 residues. In germline, CDR1 is MNHNS, CDR2 SASEGT.

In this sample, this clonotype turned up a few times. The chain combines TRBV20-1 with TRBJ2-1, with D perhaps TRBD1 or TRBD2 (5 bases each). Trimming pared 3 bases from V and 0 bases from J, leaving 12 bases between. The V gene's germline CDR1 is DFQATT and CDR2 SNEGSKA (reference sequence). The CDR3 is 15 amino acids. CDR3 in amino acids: CSARSVGPSYNEQFF. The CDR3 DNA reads TGCAGTGCTAGGAGCGTGGGACCCTCCTACAATGAGCAGTTCTTC.